A single sample gave rise to the 23 T cell receptor beta chains below, sequenced in a study of blood T cell repertoires in COVID-19. Clones were read by immunoSEQ multiplex PCR, and TCRdb kept only the in-frame ones, dropping some. The repertoire has over 250,000 clones, over 75% of them found once; the top ten carry approximately 5.3%. Sequencing was carried out using PBMCs or T cells enriched from blood (not recorded which). The receptor source for this set is a woman aged 25-40 years who had recovered from COVID-19.

This chain connects TRBV5-4 to TRBJ1-2; tentative D call: TRBD1 (5 bases). The CDR3 sequence is 14 residues long. Germline V gene data show CDR1 as SGHNT and CDR2 as YYREEE (reference sequence). V was pared by 1 base and J by 2 bases, with 9 bases between. The CDR3 sequence: CASSLPTGNYGYTF. CDR3 bases: TGTGCCAGCAGCTTGCCTACAGGAAACTATGGCTACACCTTC.

V usage is TRBV5-1 and J usage is TRBJ2-2; no reliable D call. The germline V gene encodes CDR1 SGHRS and CDR2 YFSETQ. Trimming cost V 6 bases and J 1 base, with 13 bases left between them. The CDR3 length is 15 residues. CDR3 sequence: CASTPGPRNTGELFF. The CDR3 coding sequence is TGCGCCAGCACCCCTGGCCCCAGGAACACCGGGGAGCTGTTTTTT.

The chain joins TRBV2 to TRBJ2-5; 8 bases match TRBD2. Germline assignment: CDR1 SNHLY and CDR2 FYNNEI. The CDR3 runs to 13 residues. After removal of 8 bases from V and 5 bases from J, the junction contained 7 bases not matched to a gene. In DNA, the CDR3 is TGTGCCAGCGTTTTAGCGGGGTGGGAGACCCAGTACTTC. It yields the protein CASVLAGWETQYF. Full variable domain (rest looked up from reference TRBV2 and TRBJ2-5): EPEVTQTPSHQVTQMGQEVILRCVPISNHLYFYWYRQILGQKVEFLVSFYNNEISEKSEIFDDQFSVERPDGSNFTLKIRSTKLEDSAMYFCASVLAGWETQYFGPGTRLLVL.

The chain employs TRBV7-9 and TRBJ2-2; D is possibly TRBD1 (6 bases). Germline V gene lookup returns CDR1 SEHNR and CDR2 FQNEAQ (reference sequence). The CDR3 is 18 residues long. The ends were cut back, 1 base at V and 5 bases at J, with 20 bases in the middle. CDR3 in amino acids: CASSLVGGHPARTGELFF. The DNA for the CDR3 is TGTGCCAGCAGCTTAGTTGGGGGACACCCCGCCAGAACCGGGGAGCTGTTTTTT.

The chain uses TRBV4-2 and TRBJ1-1; 8 bases line up with TRBD1. CDR1 LGHNA and CDR2 YNFKEQ come from the germline V gene. The CDR3 covers 16 residues. J was trimmed by 3 bases and V by 6 bases; bases with no gene match: 12. DNA of the CDR3: TGTGCCAGCAGACCCCCTCGGGCAGGGGGCTACACTGAAGCTTTCTTT. Encoded protein: CASRPPRAGGYTEAFF.

The chain uses TRBV19 and TRBJ1-1; the match to TRBD1 covers 12 bases. Germline values: CDR1 LNHDA, CDR2 SQIVND (reference sequence). This CDR3 contains 19 residues. Trimming at V came to 1 base and at J to 1 base, leaving 10 bases not matched to a gene. CDR3: CASSIGDRGRKGGNTEAFF. DNA for the CDR3: TGTGCCAGTAGTATAGGGGACAGGGGGCGAAAGGGAGGGAACACTGAAGCTTTCTTT.

This clone turned up a few times. The chain is built from TRBV4-2 and TRBJ1-6; 7 bases are a match to TRBD1. Germline CDR1 reads LGHNA; CDR2 reads YNFKEQ. V was clipped by 4 bases and J by 6 bases; unmatched bases: 6. The CDR3 contains 15 residues. CDR3 amino acids: CASSLARDSNSPLHF. For the CDR3, the DNA is TGTGCCAGCAGCCTAGCCCGGGACAGTAATTCACCCCTCCACTTT.

V is TRBV3-1 (or the pseudogene TRBV3-2) and J is TRBJ1-2; no reliable D call. The V end lost 1 base, the J end lost 10 bases, and 10 bases lay between the germline ends. CDR3 length: 12 amino acids. Looked up from germline, CDR1 is LGHDT and CDR2 is YNNKEL (reference sequence). CDR3 sequence reads: CASSQGERVYTF. Here the CDR3 DNA reads TGTGCCAGCAGCCAAGGCGAGAGGGTCTACACCTTC.

The chain is built from TRBV7-2 and TRBJ1-4; no firm D call. Germline V lookup: CDR1 SGHTA, CDR2 FQGNSA. Trimming pared 5 bases from V and 6 bases from J, leaving 10 bases between. The CDR3 sequence is 13 residues long. The CDR3 sequence: CASSGGRYEKLFF. In DNA, the CDR3 is TGTGCCAGCAGCGGCGGGCGGTATGAAAAACTGTTTTTT.

The genes are TRBV5-6 and TRBJ2-1; 9 nucleotides match TRBD2. The CDR3 contains 16 residues. V lost 0 bases to trimming and J lost 4 bases; unmatched junction nucleotides: 5. The germline CDR1 and CDR2 sequences are SGHDT and YYEEEE. The CDR3 here is CASSLATRGGYNEQFF. The DNA for the CDR3 is TGTGCCAGCAGCTTGGCCACGCGGGGGGGATACAATGAGCAGTTCTTC.

The chain joins TRBV5-1 to TRBJ2-1, with no clear D. This CDR3 comprises 14 residues. V lost 6 bases, J lost 4 bases, and 14 bases lay in between. The germline CDR1 and CDR2 sequences are SGHRS and YFSETQ. The CDR3 region is CASNRDRDYNEQFF. CDR3 nucleotide sequence: TGCGCCAGCAACCGAGATCGAGATTACAATGAGCAGTTCTTC.

V and J are TRBV6-1 and TRBJ2-2, with D perhaps TRBD2 (6 bases). The length of the CDR3 is 16 residues. V was clipped by 1 base and J by 3 bases, with 12 bases between them. Germline V gives CDR1 MNHNS, CDR2 SASEGT. The CDR3 DNA reads TGTGCCAGCAGTGAAGGGAGGGAGCTCTACACCGGGGAGCTGTTTTTT. This gives the protein CASSEGRELYTGELFF.

The rearrangement joins TRBV5-8 to TRBJ1-2, with D perhaps matching TRBD1 (5 bases). Germline loops: CDR1 SGHTS, CDR2 YDEGEE. CDR3 length: 11 amino acids. V shed 5 bases and J shed 7 bases, with 9 bases lying between them. The CDR3 DNA reads TGTGCCAGCAGTTCCGGGGGTGGCTACACCTTC. This codes for CASSSGGGYTF.

In its sample, this clone was seen once. V is TRBV7-6 and J is TRBJ2-3; 10 bases are shared with TRBD2. Looked up from germline, CDR1 is SGHVS and CDR2 is FNYEAQ. Germline trimming cut 5 bases from V and 0 bases from J; bases unmatched to any gene: 11. The CDR3 is 18 residues long. Written as DNA, the CDR3 is TGTGCCAGCAGCAACCAACTTAGCGGGGGGACTAGCACAGATACGCAGTATTTT. Translating it yields CASSNQLSGGTSTDTQYF.

The chain employs TRBV11-2 and TRBJ1-2; possibly TRBD1 for D (6 bases). The CDR3 sequence is 13 residues long. V lost 7 bases and J 6 bases, leaving 15 bases between the germline ends. Germline V lookup: CDR1 SGHAT, CDR2 FQNNGV. The CDR3 DNA follows: TGTGCCAGCACCCACGTTCCAGGGGATGGCTACACCTTC. It yields the protein CASTHVPGDGYTF.

This chain uses TRBV24-1 with TRBJ1-1; TRBD1 might be the D (5 bases). V gave up 5 bases and J gave up 4 bases, with 16 bases separating them. CDR1 and CDR2 from the germline V gene are KGHDR and SFDVKD. The CDR3 extends over 15 amino acids. The DNA for the CDR3 is TGTGCCACCAGTGCCCCGGGGGGTTCGGGCACTGAAGCTTTCTTT. It specifies CATSAPGGSGTEAFF.

This clone was counted a few times. The DNA of the CDR3 is TGTGCCAGCAGCTGGTTGACAGAGGGCTACACCTTC. Its protein product is CASSWLTEGYTF. The chain carries TRBV7-9 and TRBJ1-2; D perhaps matches TRBD1 (5 bases). CDR1 SEHNR and CDR2 FQNEAQ come from the germline V gene (reference sequence). V was pared by 4 bases and J by 8 bases, with 11 bases between. This CDR3 comprises 12 residues.

The chain uses TRBV19 and TRBJ1-4; 9 bases agree with TRBD1. The CDR3 has 17 amino acids. Germline trimming cut 5 bases from V and 0 bases from J; bases unmatched to any gene: 7. The germline V gene encodes CDR1 LNHDA and CDR2 SQIVND (reference sequence). CDR3 sequence: CASSVGTGFATNEKLFF. The CDR3 bases are TGTGCCAGTAGTGTCGGGACAGGGTTTGCAACTAATGAAAAACTGTTTTTT.

The chain uses TRBV4-2 and TRBJ2-1; TRBD2 matches at 12 bases. V was pared by 0 bases and J by 10 bases, with 10 bases of the junction left unmatched. The length of the CDR3 is 17 residues. Germline loops: CDR1 LGHNA, CDR2 YNFKEQ. In DNA form, the CDR3 reads TGTGCCAGCAGCCAAGAGACCTCTAGCGGGGGGGCCTTCGAGCAGTTCTTC. This codes for CASSQETSSGGAFEQFF.

The chain has TRBV7-8 and TRBJ2-1; 12 bases line up with TRBD2. Per germline, CDR1 SGHVS and CDR2 FQNEAQ. V dropped 5 bases and J dropped 8; count of bases not matched to a gene: 4. The CDR3 sequence is 14 residues long. The DNA for the CDR3 is TGTGCCAGCAGCCTAAGACTAGCGGGGGATGAGCAGTTCTTC. Residues: CASSLRLAGDEQFF.

The rearrangement joins TRBV29-1 to TRBJ1-1, with 7 bases identical to TRBD1. The CDR3 totals 15 residues. Germline V gene sequence: CDR1 SQVTM, CDR2 ANQGSEA. The V gene end was trimmed by 2 bases and the J gene end by 0 bases; junction bases not matched to a gene: 6. CDR3 residues: CSVERTGDLNTEAFF. The CDR3 DNA follows: TGCAGCGTTGAACGGACAGGAGACTTGAACACTGAAGCTTTCTTT.

The J gene is TRBJ1-1, the V gene TRBV18, with TRBD1 matching 7 bases. The germline CDR1 and CDR2 sequences are KGHSH and LQKENI. V lost 1 base, J lost 1 base, and 3 bases stayed unmatched. CDR3 length: 15 amino acids. This chain's CDR3 is CASSPRRGPNTEAFF. CDR3 coding DNA: TGTGCCAGCTCACCACGAAGGGGGCCGAACACTGAAGCTTTCTTT.

The chain recombines TRBV28 with TRBJ1-6, with TRBD1 matching over 7 bases. This CDR3 region has 14 residues. Germline trimming cut 8 bases from V and 7 bases from J; bases unmatched to any gene: 8. Germline CDR1 reads MDHEN; CDR2 reads SYDVKM. The CDR3 here is CASVKTGANSPLHF. The DNA of the CDR3 is TGTGCCAGCGTCAAAACAGGGGCAAATTCACCCCTCCACTTT.